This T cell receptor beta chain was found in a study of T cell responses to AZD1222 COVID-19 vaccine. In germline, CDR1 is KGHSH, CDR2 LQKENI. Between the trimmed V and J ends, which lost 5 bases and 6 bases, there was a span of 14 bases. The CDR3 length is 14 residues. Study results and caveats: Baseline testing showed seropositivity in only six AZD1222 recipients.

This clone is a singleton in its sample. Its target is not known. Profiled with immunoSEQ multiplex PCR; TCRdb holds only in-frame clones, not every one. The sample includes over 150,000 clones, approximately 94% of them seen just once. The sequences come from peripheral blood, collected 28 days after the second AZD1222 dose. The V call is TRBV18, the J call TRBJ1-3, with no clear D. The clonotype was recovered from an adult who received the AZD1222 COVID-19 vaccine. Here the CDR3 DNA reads TGTGCCAGCTCAACGAGACAACCCACAAACACCATATATTTT. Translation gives CASSTRQPTNTIYF. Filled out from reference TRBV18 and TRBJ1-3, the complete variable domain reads NAGVMQNPRHLVRRRGQEARLRCSPMKGHSHVYWYRQLPEEGLKFMVYLQKENIIDESGMPKERFSAEFPKEGPSILRIQQVVRGDSAAYFCASSTRQPTNTIYFGEGSWLTVV.